This TCR beta chain was identified during a study of OX40 agonist ivuxolimab in advanced cancers. Looking at the study overall: Patients with prior anti-PD-1, anti-PD-L1 or anti-CTLA-4 therapy were eligible; approximately 37% had some. Three patients, one with hepatocellular carcinoma and two with cutaneous melanoma, achieved partial responses. Study findings and constraints: Clonal expansion from baseline to week 6 occurred in both CD4+ and CD8+ T cells. Expanded clones tended on average to be more numerous among CD8+ T cells than CD4+.

J gave up 3 bases and V 5 bases, and 4 bases lay outside the gene matches. Germline CDR1 and CDR2: SGHTA and FQGNSA. This CDR3 spans 14 amino acids. As regards this clone: Its target is unknown.

Sequencing used immunoSEQ multiplex PCR; TCRdb keeps in-frame clones, though not all of them. The sample records approximately 47,000 clones, roughly 81% being singletons. This chain uses TRBV7-2 with TRBJ1-3, with 7 nucleotides matching TRBD1. This sequence originates from an adult with an advanced solid tumor such as melanoma, head and neck, liver or kidney cancer. Source: CD4+ or CD8+ T cells sorted from blood, taken in a trial of the OX40 agonist ivuxolimab. CDR3 loop: CASSNRGRGNTIYF. In DNA form, the CDR3 reads TGTGCCAGCAGCAATAGGGGGCGTGGAAACACCATATATTTT.